The 15 T cell receptor beta chains in this list originate from one sample, sequenced in a study of post-analysis software for immune sequencing data. These receptors have no identified antigens. Every TCR beta cDNA library bore unique molecular identifiers. TCRdb reprocessed the PCR reads with MiXCR, giving one entry per CDR3 protein. The table records fewer than 700,000 distinct CDR3 sequences, 40% to 50% of them present only once. Whole-study findings and limits: Comparison of patients with controls showed roughly five TRBV segments more frequent in patients, TRBV5-6, TRBV5-1 and TRBV20-1 among them.

Sequenced sample: blood. The source of these receptors is a girl aged 5-17 years with multiple sclerosis.

J is TRBJ2-5 and V is TRBV20-1; D gene ambiguous. V gave up 4 bases and J gave up 1 base, with 16 bases separating them. Germline CDR1 is DFQATT and CDR2 is SNEGSKA (reference sequence). CDR3 size: 15 residues. The CDR3 protein is CSATGVTALQETQYF. For the CDR3, the DNA is TGCAGTGCTACCGGAGTCACGGCCCTCCAAGAGACCCAGTACTTC.

The V gene is TRBV12-3 or TRBV12-4, the J gene TRBJ2-7; D possibly corresponds to TRBD2 (6 bases). The V end was cut by 4 bases, the J end by 12 bases, with 19 bases between. The CDR3 spans 13 residues. CDR3 protein: CASSYDRDFMRYF. CDR3 DNA: TGTGCCAGCAGTTACGACCGGGACTTCATGCGGTACTTC.

In its sample, this clonotype was seen a few times. The rearrangement links TRBV25-1 to TRBJ1-6; D not certain. Germline values: CDR1 MGHDK, CDR2 SYGVNS. Trimming left V 6 bases short and J 10 bases short, with 16 bases between. The CDR3 spans 14 residues. CDR3 coding DNA: TGTGCCAGCAGCGCCCGAACGTTAGGGTCACCCCTCCACTTT. It yields the protein CASSARTLGSPLHF.

This chain links TRBV6-1 with TRBJ2-5, with TRBD2 as a possible D gene (6 bases). V dropped 7 bases and J dropped 3 bases, with 12 bases sitting between them. This CDR3 has 13 amino acids. Germline V CDR1 and CDR2: MNHNS, SASEGT. CDR3 region: CASTLSGEETQYF. CDR3 nucleotides: TGTGCCAGCACCCTATCGGGGGAAGAGACCCAGTACTTC.

The rearrangement links TRBV29-1 to TRBJ1-1; 7 bases are a match to TRBD1. This CDR3 has 13 amino acids. Trimming at V came to 0 bases and at J to 4 bases, leaving 2 bases not matched to a gene. From germline, CDR1 is SQVTM and CDR2 ANQGSEA. CDR3: CSVEEQGITEAFF. CDR3 sequence (DNA): TGCAGCGTTGAAGAACAGGGGATCACTGAAGCTTTCTTT.

This clonotype was counted between two and nine times. The chain couples TRBV20-1 to TRBJ2-7; no reliable D call. The germline CDR1 and CDR2 sequences are DFQATT and SNEGSKA (reference sequence). Trimming removed 6 bases from V and 4 bases from J, with 10 bases in between. The CDR3 spans 11 residues. CDR3 sequence reads: CSARNKYEQYF. The CDR3 coding sequence is TGCAGTGCCCGCAACAAATACGAGCAGTACTTC.

The chain couples TRBV7-2 to TRBJ1-2; D uncertain. Germline CDR1 and CDR2: SGHTA and FQGNSA. This CDR3 has 14 amino acids. Trimming stripped 1 base from V and 2 bases from J, with 8 bases between. CDR3 in amino acids: CASSLEIPNYGYTF. The CDR3 coding sequence is TGTGCCAGCAGCTTAGAGATACCCAACTATGGCTACACCTTC.

The chain has TRBV4-2 and TRBJ1-4; possibly TRBD1 for D (5 bases). The CDR3 has 15 residues. Germline V gene lookup returns CDR1 LGHNA and CDR2 YNFKEQ. V was clipped by 4 bases and J by 11 bases, with 20 bases between them. The DNA of the CDR3 is TGTGCCAGCAGCCCATGGGACCTAATGGAAGGGAAACTGTTTTTT. Its translation is CASSPWDLMEGKLFF.

The rearrangement joins TRBV6-6 to TRBJ1-5; tentative D call: TRBD1 (5 bases). V lost 0 bases, J lost 2 bases, and 11 bases lay in between. Germline CDR1 reads MNHNY; CDR2 reads SVGAGI (reference sequence). The CDR3 loop spans 16 amino acids. Here the CDR3 reads CASSYSTGGGNQPQHF. DNA for the CDR3: TGTGCCAGCAGTTACTCGACGGGAGGGGGCAATCAGCCCCAGCATTTT.

The rearrangement links TRBV7-9 to TRBJ2-5; tentatively, D is TRBD1 (6 bases). The closer fit of TRBJ2-7 to the DNA end suggests the J call may be wrong. This CDR3 has 14 amino acids. The germline gives CDR1 SEHNR, CDR2 FQNEAQ (reference sequence). The DNA for the CDR3 is TGTGCCAGCAGCGTGACAGGTGGAACCTACGAGCAGTACTTC. It encodes CASSVTGGTYEQYF.

In this sample, this clonotype turned up a few times. This sequence joins TRBV29-1 and TRBJ1-1, with no clear D. The germline CDR1 and CDR2 sequences are SQVTM and ANQGSEA. This CDR3 is built from 12 residues. The V end lost 6 bases, the J end lost 2 bases, and 10 bases lay between the germline ends. CDR3 DNA: TGCAGCGTATCCGGCAAAAACACTGAAGCTTTCTTT. It yields the protein CSVSGKNTEAFF. Based on the CDR3 plus reference TRBV29-1 and TRBJ1-1, the full variable domain is SAVISQKPSRDICQRGTSLTIQCQVDSQVTMMFWYRQQPGQSLTLIATANQGSEATYESGFVIDKFPISRPNLTFSTLTVSNMSPEDSSIYLCSVSGKNTEAFFGQGTRLTVV.

This clonotype was counted at least ten times. The chain employs TRBV20-1 and TRBJ2-1; D is unresolved. CDR3 length: 12 residues. The V gene's germline CDR1 is DFQATT and CDR2 SNEGSKA (reference sequence). V was trimmed by 2 bases and J by 9 bases, leaving 11 bases between them. The CDR3 region has the DNA TGCAGTGCTAGACTTTCTATCGGTGAGCAGTTCTTC. Translation: CSARLSIGEQFF.

With regard to this clonotype: Sequence at one end of the junction differs from germline and may be a read error. This chain joins TRBV10-1 and TRBJ2-7; TRBD1 matches at 7 bases. The CDR3 covers 13 residues. Germline V gives CDR1 WNHNN, CDR2 SYGVQD (reference sequence). CDR3 sequence reads: CASSKSGGYEQYF. CDR3 nucleotide sequence: TGCGCCAGCAGTAAGTCAGGGGGATACGAGCAGTACTTC.

This clonotype was counted between two and nine times. This chain uses TRBV12-3 or TRBV12-4 with TRBJ2-7; 8 nucleotides line up with TRBD2. The length of the CDR3 is 13 residues. The J segment lost 3 bases and the V segment lost 7 bases, leaving 5 bases of the junction unmatched. The CDR3 protein is CASTRGLVYEQYF. The CDR3 DNA reads as TGTGCCAGCACCCGGGGACTAGTCTACGAGCAGTACTTC.

This clonotype was seen a few times. CDR3 nucleotides: TGCGCCAGCAGCTTGGGGCTAGCGGTAGCCAAAAACATTCAGTACTTC. Protein product: CASSLGLAVAKNIQYF. The chain uses TRBV5-1 and TRBJ2-4, with TRBD2 identical over 7 bases. Germline loops: CDR1 SGHRS, CDR2 YFSETQ. V lost 0 bases to trimming and J lost 0 bases; unmatched junction nucleotides: 3. This CDR3 has 16 amino acids.